Shown below are 27 T cell receptor beta chains from a single sample sequenced in a study of T cells in Graves' hyperthyroidism and ophthalmopathy. TCR beta CDR3 region amplification was performed from RNA transcripts. First-round RT-PCR targeting the TCR CDR3 was performed with the HTBI primer set. TCRdb analysed the multiplex PCR reads with MiXCR anew, one entry per CDR3 protein. The sample lists about 350,000 distinct CDR3 sequences; 17% were seen once. The sequencing sample was made of blood. These TCRs come from a woman aged 25 to 39 with Graves' hyperthyroidism that later progressed to Graves' ophthalmopathy.

At least ten counts were recorded for this clonotype. The chain is built from TRBV20-1 and TRBJ2-1; TRBD2 might be the D (6 bases). Germline V gene lookup returns CDR1 DFQATT and CDR2 SNEGSKA (reference sequence). This CDR3 comprises 16 residues. V lost 0 bases, J lost 7 bases, and 19 bases lay in between. In nucleotides, the CDR3 is TGCAGTGCTAGAGATACGAAATCGCCGGGGGTGAATGAGCAGTTCTTC. As protein: CSARDTKSPGVNEQFF.

This clonotype appeared many times. The chain carries TRBV12-3 or TRBV12-4 and TRBJ2-1; no reliable D call. Trimming shortened V by 5 bases and J by 0 bases, and 11 bases separated the two germline ends. The CDR3 runs 15 residues. CDR3 in amino acids: CASSLIPSSYNEQFF. The CDR3, as DNA: TGTGCCAGCAGTCTAATACCTAGCTCCTACAATGAGCAGTTCTTC.

The chain has TRBV6-6 and TRBJ2-1; TRBD2 matches 9 bases. Germline trimming cut 2 bases from V and 7 bases from J; bases unmatched to any gene: 6. The germline V gene encodes CDR1 MNHNY and CDR2 SVGAGI (reference sequence). The CDR3 extends over 15 amino acids. The CDR3 DNA reads as TGTGCCAGCAGTTACCTAGCGGGAAGTGGGAATGAGCAGTTCTTC. This encodes CASSYLAGSGNEQFF.

The chain links TRBV6-5 to TRBJ2-7, with D perhaps matching TRBD2 (5 bases). The CDR3 totals 13 residues. Germline V gene sequence: CDR1 MNHEY, CDR2 SVGAGI. The V gene lost 0 bases and the J gene lost 3 bases, with 6 bases spanning the gap. The chain's CDR3 is CASSYSRGYEQYV. In nucleotides, the CDR3 is TGTGCCAGCAGTTACTCTCGGGGCTACGAGCAGTACGTC.

There are many counts of this clonotype. V usage is TRBV5-6 and J usage is TRBJ1-2; the D is unclear. Trimming took 0 bases from V and 3 from J, leaving 12 bases between them. CDR1 and CDR2 from the germline V gene are SGHDT and YYEEEE. The CDR3 runs to 15 residues. The DNA of the CDR3 is TGTGCCAGCAGCTTGGTACCGGGATCCTACTATGGCTACACCTTC. Translation gives CASSLVPGSYYGYTF.

The V gene is TRBV20-1, the J gene TRBJ2-7, with a possible D match to TRBD1 (6 bases). Germline V lookup: CDR1 DFQATT, CDR2 SNEGSKA (reference sequence). The CDR3 covers 13 residues. Trimming stripped 3 bases from V and 2 bases from J, with 11 bases between. The CDR3 DNA reads TGCAGTGCTAGGTTAGGGGGACCCTACGAGCAGTACTTC. Protein sequence: CSARLGGPYEQYF.

This clonotype was picked up many times. The chain links TRBV28 to TRBJ2-7; D is possibly TRBD1 or TRBD2 (5 bases each). There are 19 residues in the CDR3. Looked up from germline, CDR1 is MDHEN and CDR2 is SYDVKM. Trimming removed 5 bases at V and 0 bases at J, with 26 bases between. The CDR3 nucleotides are TGTGCCAGCAGTGGCGTATTACCGGGACCCTTCATCAACTCCTACGAGCAGTACTTC. Its translation is CASSGVLPGPFINSYEQYF. The full variable domain, its missing parts supplied by reference TRBV28 and TRBJ2-7, is DVKVTQSSRYLVKRTGEKVFLECVQDMDHENMFWYRQDPGLGLRLIYFSYDVKMKEKGDIPEGYSVSREKKERFSLILESASTNQTSMYLCASSGVLPGPFINSYEQYFGPGTRLTVT.

This chain joins TRBV5-1 and TRBJ1-6; a possible D gene is TRBD1 (5 bases). The V and J ends lost 3 bases and 9 bases respectively, with 13 bases between them. The germline V gene encodes CDR1 SGHRS and CDR2 YFSETQ. The CDR3 is 14 residues long. In DNA form, the CDR3 reads TGCGCCAGCAGCTCCGAGGGAAGGGGTTCACCCCTCCACTTT. Its protein product is CASSSEGRGSPLHF.

This clonotype was detected ten times or more. The V call is TRBV2, the J call TRBJ2-5, with TRBD1 matching over 8 bases. With 3 bases clipped from V and 5 bases from J, the junction kept 5 bases outside the gene matches. Germline CDR1 reads SNHLY; CDR2 reads FYNNEI. The CDR3 spans 14 residues. CDR3 protein: CASSETGALETQYF. The CDR3 nucleotides are TGTGCCAGCAGTGAGACAGGGGCATTGGAGACCCAGTACTTC.

This clonotype turned up a few times. The chain employs TRBV29-1 and TRBJ2-3; 8 nucleotides align to TRBD1. The germline V gene has CDR1 SQVTM and CDR2 ANQGSEA. Losses at the gene ends were 4 bases for V and 0 bases for J; bases not matched to a gene: 3. This CDR3 comprises 14 residues. In DNA form, the CDR3 reads TGCAGCGTTGCTCAGGGGGCGAGCACAGATACGCAGTATTTT. Residues: CSVAQGASTDTQYF.

V is TRBV30 and J is TRBJ2-3; TRBD1 agrees at 9 bases. With 5 bases clipped from V and 4 bases from J, the junction kept 7 bases outside the gene matches. The CDR3 loop spans 14 amino acids. Looked up from germline, CDR1 is GTSNPN and CDR2 is SVGIG (reference sequence). The CDR3 nucleotides read TGTGCCTGGGAGGACAGGGGAGTTGCAGATACGCAGTATTTT. It encodes CAWEDRGVADTQYF.

This clonotype was picked up many times. This rearrangement joins TRBV5-6 to TRBJ2-7; a weak D match, TRBD2 (5 bases). Germline V gene data show CDR1 as SGHDT and CDR2 as YYEEEE. Between the trimmed V and J ends, which lost 0 bases and 3 bases, there was a span of 10 bases. CDR3 length equals 14 residues. CDR3 in DNA: TGTGCCAGCAGCTTGGTAGGACTCGACTACGAGCAGTACTTC. The encoded protein is CASSLVGLDYEQYF.

The chain couples TRBV29-1 to TRBJ2-1; D not certain. The CDR3 covers 10 residues. V was shortened by 8 bases and J by 2 bases, with 4 bases between the two germline ends. CDR1 and CDR2 from the germline V gene are SQVTM and ANQGSEA. The CDR3 nucleotides read TGCAGCACTACCTACAATGAGCAGTTCTTC. The encoded protein is CSTTYNEQFF.

This clonotype was detected only a few times. The chain employs TRBV5-6 and TRBJ1-2, with 11 positions matching TRBD1. Germline assignment: CDR1 SGHDT and CDR2 YYEEEE. V was pared by 4 bases and J by 8 bases, with 7 bases of the junction left unmatched. CDR3 length: 14 residues. Here the CDR3 DNA reads TGTGCCAGCAGCATGGACAGGGGGCTAGGGGGCTACACCTTC. Protein sequence: CASSMDRGLGGYTF.

This clonotype was counted ten times or more. V gene TRBV6-1 combines with J gene TRBJ2-7; D uncertain. V gave up 5 bases and J gave up 5 bases, with 19 bases separating them. The CDR3 totals 15 residues. Germline V gives CDR1 MNHNS, CDR2 SASEGT. The CDR3 nucleotides read TGTGCCAGCAGTTTTATCCGACTTGGCGAGGACGAGCAGTACTTC. Translation: CASSFIRLGEDEQYF.

This clonotype was recorded at least ten times. The genes are TRBV27 and TRBJ2-2; 13 bases line up with TRBD2. V lost 2 bases and J lost 1; bases outside the gene matches: 4. In germline, CDR1 is MNHEY, CDR2 SMNVEV (reference sequence). The CDR3 has 18 amino acids. The DNA of the CDR3 is TGTGCCAGCAGTTTACTTGGACTAGCGGGGGTGAACACCGGGGAGCTGTTTTTT. Translating it yields CASSLLGLAGVNTGELFF.

This clonotype was counted between two and nine times. A much larger clone lies one base from this, so it may be a read error. The chain links TRBV12-3 or TRBV12-4 to TRBJ2-7, with 11 bases matching TRBD2. Trimming removed 8 bases from V and 2 bases from J; junction bases left unmatched: 14. The CDR3 has 17 residues. This CDR3 is CASGPTSGGLAAYEQYF. The CDR3 nucleotides are TGTGCCAGCGGCCCTACCTCGGGGGGACTAGCGGCCTACGAGCAGTACTTC.

This clonotype has ten or more counts. The chain uses TRBV6-1 and TRBJ2-1; 8 nucleotides align to TRBD2. Germline V CDR1 and CDR2: MNHNS, SASEGT. There are 15 residues in the CDR3. V dropped 6 bases and J dropped 3; count of bases not matched to a gene: 7. The CDR3 is CASRPVAGNYNEQFF. The CDR3 DNA reads as TGTGCCAGCAGACCCGTAGCGGGGAACTACAATGAGCAGTTCTTC.

This clonotype was observed at least ten times. The chain uses TRBV29-1 and TRBJ1-1, with D tentatively TRBD1 (6 bases). Germline V gene sequence: CDR1 SQVTM, CDR2 ANQGSEA. V gave up 7 bases and J gave up 4 bases, with 19 bases separating them. This CDR3 contains 14 residues. The CDR3 nucleotides read TGCAGCGGGACCGGGGGGGGCGCATTCACTGAAGCTTTCTTT. This codes for CSGTGGGAFTEAFF. Together with reference TRBV29-1 and TRBJ1-1, the CDR3 gives the full variable domain: SAVISQKPSRDICQRGTSLTIQCQVDSQVTMMFWYRQQPGQSLTLIATANQGSEATYESGFVIDKFPISRPNLTFSTLTVSNMSPEDSSIYLCSGTGGGAFTEAFFGQGTRLTVV.

A few counts support this clonotype. CDR3 nucleotides: TGTGCCAGCAGCCAGACTAGTTTAAATGAGCAGTTCTTC. It codes for CASSQTSLNEQFF. The chain couples TRBV3-1 to TRBJ2-1, with D perhaps TRBD2 (6 bases). Germline values: CDR1 LGHDT, CDR2 YNNKEL (reference sequence). The CDR3 totals 13 residues. The V end was cut by 3 bases, the J end by 7 bases, with 10 bases between.

This clonotype has just a few counts. V is TRBV13 and J is TRBJ1-1; the match to TRBD1 covers 7 bases. V shed 6 bases, J shed 4 bases, and the junction held 8 bases outside the gene matches. The CDR3 spans 14 residues. The germline CDR1 and CDR2 sequences are PRHDT and FYEKMQ (reference sequence). The CDR3 loop reads CASSTAGGGTEAFF. CDR3 nucleotide sequence: TGTGCCAGCAGTACGGCAGGGGGTGGCACTGAAGCTTTCTTT.

This clonotype was detected many times. This chain links TRBV28 with TRBJ2-7; the D gene is possibly TRBD1 (5 bases). Trimming shortened V by 6 bases and J by 5 bases, and 14 bases separated the two germline ends. The germline V gene has CDR1 MDHEN and CDR2 SYDVKM. The CDR3 totals 13 residues. The CDR3 nucleotides read TGTGCCAGCAGCAGGGCAGGGAACCACGAGCAGTACTTC. Its protein product is CASSRAGNHEQYF.

This clonotype was detected many times. The chain uses TRBV6-1 and TRBJ2-6, with unresolved D. Trimming stripped 3 bases from V and 0 bases from J, with 15 bases between. This CDR3 comprises 18 residues. In germline, CDR1 is MNHNS, CDR2 SASEGT. Here the CDR3 DNA reads TGTGCCAGCAGTGAGCGAGCTGGGATCAGCTCTGGGGCCAACGTCCTGACTTTC. It encodes CASSERAGISSGANVLTF.

This chain uses TRBV29-1 with TRBJ2-2; 13 positions match TRBD2. Losses at the gene ends were 4 bases for V and 5 bases for J; bases not matched to a gene: 7. The CDR3 has 16 residues. CDR1 is SQVTM, CDR2 ANQGSEA, per germline. CDR3 sequence reads: CSVGGLAGRTTGELFF. The DNA for the CDR3 is TGCAGCGTTGGGGGACTAGCGGGGCGAACTACCGGGGAGCTGTTTTTT.

This chain links TRBV29-1 with TRBJ1-2, with D unclear. The CDR3 extends over 15 amino acids. V lost 0 bases and J 3 bases, leaving 14 bases between the germline ends. The germline CDR1 and CDR2 sequences are SQVTM and ANQGSEA. This CDR3 is CSVEDYGETDYGYTF. CDR3 bases: TGCAGCGTTGAAGATTACGGGGAGACCGACTATGGCTACACCTTC.

This clonotype was detected only a few times. This CDR3 reads CASTPWPGQWNTEAFF. DNA of the CDR3: TGTGCCAGCACCCCTTGGCCGGGGCAGTGGAACACTGAAGCTTTCTTT. This chain uses TRBV6-1 with TRBJ1-1; possible D gene TRBD1, 5 bases. Germline V lookup: CDR1 MNHNS, CDR2 SASEGT. Deletions cut 7 bases from V and 1 base from J, with 19 bases between. The CDR3 runs to 16 residues.

This clonotype has ten or more counts. The chain links TRBV12-3 or TRBV12-4 to TRBJ2-7; 7 nucleotides align to TRBD2. V shed 5 bases and J 7 bases; nucleotides not matched to a gene: 5. The length of the CDR3 is 12 residues. CDR3 DNA: TGTGCCAGCAGTACTCTGGGGGGGGAGCAGTACTTC. This encodes CASSTLGGEQYF.